The 18 T cell receptor beta chains below were found in one sample sequenced in a study of naive and memory T cell subsets. An oligonucleotide containing a UMI was ligated to the 3' end of TCR cDNA. The SP2 primer and nested alpha and beta constant region primers amplified ligated cDNA in four rounds. One entry per CDR3 protein results from TCRdb running MiXCR on the 5' RACE reads. The data contain more than 50,000 distinct CDR3 sequences, around 7.7% of them singletons. The receptors shown here come from a male donor in good health.

This clonotype has at least ten counts. The CDR3 region is CASSSRQGYEQYF. DNA of the CDR3: TGTGCCAGCAGCTCGAGACAGGGCTACGAGCAGTACTTC. The chain is built from TRBV13 and TRBJ2-7, with 7 bases identical to TRBD1. The length of the CDR3 is 13 residues. V was pared by 4 bases and J by 3 bases, with 3 bases of the junction left unmatched. Germline V gene sequence: CDR1 PRHDT, CDR2 FYEKMQ (reference sequence).

This clonotype was counted between two and nine times. The rearrangement links TRBV9 to TRBJ1-1; D is undetermined. The germline gives CDR1 SGDLS, CDR2 YYNGEE. V lost 2 bases and J 0 bases, leaving 8 bases between the germline ends. The CDR3 length is 14 residues. DNA for the CDR3: TGTGCCAGCAGCGTTAACGACCTGAACACTGAAGCTTTCTTT. As protein: CASSVNDLNTEAFF. Looking up the rest from reference TRBV9 and TRBJ1-1 gives the full variable domain: DSGVTQTPKHLITATGQRVTLRCSPRSGDLSVYWYQQSLDQGLQFLIQYYNGEERAKGNILERFSAQQFPDLHSELNLSSLELGDSALYFCASSVNDLNTEAFFGQGTRLTVV.

This clonotype appeared a few times. V gene TRBV5-6 combines with J gene TRBJ2-3, with 8 bases fitting TRBD2. Germline loops: CDR1 SGHDT, CDR2 YYEEEE. This CDR3 is 14 amino acids long. V was pared by 5 bases and J by 3 bases, with 5 bases of the junction left unmatched. The CDR3 here is CASSTRGATDTQYF. In DNA, the CDR3 is TGTGCCAGCAGTACGCGGGGGGCAACAGATACGCAGTATTTT. The whole variable domain, remainder taken from reference TRBV5-6 and TRBJ2-3, is DAGVTQSPTHLIKTRGQQVTLRCSPKSGHDTVSWYQQALGQGPQFIFQYYEEEERQRGNFPDRFSGHQFPNYSSELNVNALLLGDSALYLCASSTRGATDTQYFGPGTRLTVL.

Only a few counts were recorded for this clonotype. The chain couples TRBV7-8 to TRBJ1-1, with TRBD1 as a possible D gene (5 bases). The V and J ends lost 5 bases and 0 bases respectively, with 16 bases between them. This CDR3 is built from 16 residues. Per the germline V gene, CDR1 is SGHVS and CDR2 is FQNEAQ. The chain's CDR3 is CASSATRAAMNTEAFF. Written as DNA, the CDR3 is TGTGCCAGCAGCGCAACCAGGGCAGCCATGAACACTGAAGCTTTCTTT.

This clonotype was found many times. The rearrangement joins TRBV5-1 to TRBJ1-1, with D perhaps matching TRBD1 (5 bases). This CDR3 has 16 amino acids. V was cut by 1 base and J by 1 base, with 14 bases left in between. From germline, CDR1 is SGHRS and CDR2 YFSETQ. The CDR3 DNA follows: TGCGCCAGCAGCTTGTATTTTTCAGGGCCGAACACTGAAGCTTTCTTT. Translated, it gives CASSLYFSGPNTEAFF.

This clonotype was observed at least ten times. The rearrangement uses TRBV7-9 and TRBJ2-1; tentatively, D is TRBD2 (6 bases). Deletions cut 11 bases from V and 9 bases from J, with 14 bases between. CDR3 length equals 11 residues. Germline V lookup: CDR1 SEHNR, CDR2 FQNEAQ (reference sequence). CDR3 sequence: CAGRTGVEQFF. The CDR3 DNA reads TGTGCCGGGCGGACGGGAGTTGAGCAGTTCTTC.

This clonotype has a count of ten or more. The chain is built from TRBV3-1 and TRBJ1-6; D is ambiguous. V was trimmed by 4 bases and J by 6 bases, leaving 10 bases between them. The CDR3 is made up of 14 amino acids. Per germline, CDR1 LGHDT and CDR2 YNNKEL (reference sequence). DNA of the CDR3: TGTGCCAGCAGCCCGTGGACCAGTAATTCACCCCTCCACTTT. Translation gives CASSPWTSNSPLHF.

The chain couples TRBV27 to TRBJ2-1, with TRBD2 matching over 11 bases. CDR3 size: 16 residues. V shed 5 bases, J shed 8 bases, and the junction held 11 bases outside the gene matches. Germline V gene data show CDR1 as MNHEY and CDR2 as SMNVEV (reference sequence). CDR3 in DNA: TGTGCCAGCAGTGGTTGGACGACTAGCGGGATCTATGAGCAGTTCTTC. Amino acid sequence: CASSGWTTSGIYEQFF.

This clonotype was seen at least ten times. The chain employs TRBV27 and TRBJ1-2; possibly TRBD1 for D (5 bases). The V gene's germline CDR1 is MNHEY and CDR2 SMNVEV (reference sequence). The CDR3 covers 13 residues. Trimming pared 3 bases from V and 0 bases from J, leaving 5 bases between. The CDR3 is CASSLGANYGYTF. The CDR3 coding sequence is TGTGCCAGCAGTTTGGGGGCTAACTATGGCTACACCTTC.

As to this clonotype: This sequence may be a read error, since a much larger clone differs from it by one base. CDR3 region: CGSRPPSNEQFF. CDR3 coding DNA: TGTGGCAGCAGACCCCCTAGCAATGAGCAGTTCTTC. This sequence joins TRBV6-1 and TRBJ2-1, with D unclear. The CDR3 has 12 residues. Looked up from germline, CDR1 is MNHNS and CDR2 is SASEGT.

There are a few counts of this clonotype. The chain has TRBV20-1 and TRBJ2-7, with D possibly matching TRBD2 (5 bases). There are 18 residues in the CDR3. V shed 0 bases and J shed 0 bases, with 21 bases lying between them. Germline CDR1 DFQATT, CDR2 SNEGSKA (reference sequence). The CDR3 nucleotides are TGCAGTGCTAGAGATCTTCTAGCTGGTGCCCCTCGCTCCTACGAGCAGTACTTC. Residues: CSARDLLAGAPRSYEQYF.

The chain joins TRBV7-6 to TRBJ2-7; 10 bases are a match to TRBD1. Trimming removed 4 bases from V and 1 base from J; junction bases left unmatched: 4. CDR3 length equals 15 residues. CDR1 is SGHVS and CDR2 is FNYEAQ in the germline V gene. The DNA of the CDR3 is TGTGCCAGCAGCTCCGGACAGGGGGAATCCTACGAGCAGTACTTC. Amino acid sequence: CASSSGQGESYEQYF.

This clonotype has at least ten counts. This chain connects TRBV2 to TRBJ1-1; TRBD1 matches at 7 bases. Looked up from germline, CDR1 is SNHLY and CDR2 is FYNNEI. The trim removed 3 bases at V and 1 base at J, leaving 14 bases unmatched. The CDR3 has 18 residues. CDR3 DNA: TGTGCCAGCAGTGACAGGGGGAAGAGGGCGGTTGGGAACACTGAAGCTTTCTTT. Protein: CASSDRGKRAVGNTEAFF. Combining the CDR3 with reference TRBV2 and TRBJ1-1 gives the whole variable domain EPEVTQTPSHQVTQMGQEVILRCVPISNHLYFYWYRQILGQKVEFLVSFYNNEISEKSEIFDDQFSVERPDGSNFTLKIRSTKLEDSAMYFCASSDRGKRAVGNTEAFFGQGTRLTVV.

This clonotype was observed a handful of times. The chain joins TRBV30 to TRBJ2-2; TRBD1 matches 8 bases. Unmatched junction bases numbered 5, after V lost 5 bases and J lost 3 bases. Germline V gene sequence: CDR1 GTSNPN, CDR2 SVGIG (reference sequence). The CDR3 spans 14 residues. Here the CDR3 reads CAWFGQGDTGELFF. The CDR3 bases are TGTGCCTGGTTCGGACAGGGTGACACCGGGGAGCTGTTTTTT.

The chain links TRBV27 to TRBJ2-5, with 9 bases fitting TRBD1. Trimming removed 5 bases from V and 5 bases from J; junction bases left unmatched: 9. The CDR3 contains 15 residues. Looked up from germline, CDR1 is MNHEY and CDR2 is SMNVEV (reference sequence). The CDR3 protein is CASSRQGGTLETQYF. In nucleotides, the CDR3 is TGTGCCAGCAGTAGACAGGGGGGGACCCTTGAGACCCAGTACTTC.

This clonotype occurred many times. V gene TRBV7-9 combines with J gene TRBJ2-2; 8 nucleotides agree with TRBD2. The CDR3 is 15 residues long. Trimming cost V 4 bases and J 3 bases; bases outside gene matches: 4. Germline CDR1 is SEHNR and CDR2 is FQNEAQ (reference sequence). The CDR3 region is CASSSSSGHTGELFF. The CDR3 DNA reads TGTGCCAGCAGCTCTTCTAGCGGGCACACCGGGGAGCTGTTTTTT.

This clonotype was picked up a small number of times. The rearrangement joins TRBV7-8 to TRBJ2-6; TRBD1 matches at 11 bases. V lost 6 bases to trimming and J lost 1 base; unmatched junction nucleotides: 5. Looked up from germline, CDR1 is SGHVS and CDR2 is FQNEAQ. The CDR3 spans 17 residues. The CDR3 DNA follows: TGTGCCAGCAGAAGGGACAGGGGGGAATCTGGGGCCAACGTCCTGACTTTC. Encoded protein: CASRRDRGESGANVLTF. Drawing the rest from reference TRBV7-8 and TRBJ2-6, the complete variable domain is GAGVSQSPRYKVAKRGQDVALRCDPISGHVSLFWYQQALGQGPEFLTYFQNEAQLDKSGLPSDRFFAERPEGSVSTLKIQRTQQEDSAVYLCASRRDRGESGANVLTFGAGSRLTVL.

This clonotype was seen a few times. The chain carries TRBV6-6 and TRBJ2-5; a weak D match, TRBD2 (5 bases). CDR3 size: 15 residues. Per the germline V gene, CDR1 is MNHNY and CDR2 is SVGAGI (reference sequence). Trimming took off 6 bases at V and 9 bases at J, with 23 bases between the two ends. The CDR3 is CASSPINLRVGAQYF. CDR3 DNA: TGTGCCAGCAGCCCCATTAATTTGAGGGTTGGGGCCCAGTACTTC.